The entry below gives a single T cell receptor (beta chain) sequence along with its context. RNA, at about 0.45 to 1 ug, was reverse transcribed with random hexamers. TCRdb re-called the immunoSEQ multiplex PCR reads with MiXCR, one entry per CDR3 protein. In the table there are about 76,000 distinct CDR3 sequences, 91% of which are singletons. This sample stems from a study of CD8 T cells in Susac syndrome. The V and J ends lost 2 bases and 0 bases respectively, with 9 bases between them. From germline, CDR1 is SGHDT and CDR2 YYEEEE. CDR3 length: 15 amino acids. The rearrangement links TRBV5-6 to TRBJ2-1; D ambiguous. Specimen: CD8+ T cells from PBMCs. This sequence originates from a human donor with multiple sclerosis. CDR3 amino acids: CASSLRPSSYNEQFF. In DNA, the CDR3 is TGTGCCAGCAGCTTACGCCCGAGCTCCTACAATGAGCAGTTCTTC.